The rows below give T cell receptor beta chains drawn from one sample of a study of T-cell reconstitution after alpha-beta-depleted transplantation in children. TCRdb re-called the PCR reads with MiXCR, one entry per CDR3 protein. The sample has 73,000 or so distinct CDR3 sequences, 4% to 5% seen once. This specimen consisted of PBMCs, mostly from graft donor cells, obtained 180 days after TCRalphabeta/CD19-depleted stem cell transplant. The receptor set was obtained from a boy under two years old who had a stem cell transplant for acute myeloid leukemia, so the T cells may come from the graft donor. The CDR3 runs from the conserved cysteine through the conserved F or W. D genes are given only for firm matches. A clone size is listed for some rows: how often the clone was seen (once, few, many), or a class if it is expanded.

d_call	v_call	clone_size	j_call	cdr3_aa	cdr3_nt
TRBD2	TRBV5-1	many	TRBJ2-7	CASSFGLAGPNYEQYF	TGCGCCAGCAGCTTTGGACTAGCGGGCCCAAACTACGAGCAGTACTTC
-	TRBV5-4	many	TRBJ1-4	CASSLKGGGEKLFF	TGTGCCAGCAGCTTAAAAGGGGGAGGGGAAAAACTGTTTTTT
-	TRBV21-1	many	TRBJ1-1	CASSVRGFQNTEAFF	TGTGCCAGCAGCGTCCGGGGATTCCAGAACACTGAAGCTTTCTTT
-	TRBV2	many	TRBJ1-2	CASLRTRKMKNYGYTF	TGTGCCAGCCTTCGGACACGTAAGATGAAGAACTATGGCTACACCTTC
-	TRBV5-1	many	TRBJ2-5	CASSGGQRYQETQYF	TGCGCCAGCAGCGGAGGACAGCGGTACCAAGAGACCCAGTACTTC
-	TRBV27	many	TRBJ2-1	CASIGVAEQFF	TGTGCCAGCATTGGGGTGGCCGAGCAGTTCTTC
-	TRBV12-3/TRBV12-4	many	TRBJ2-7	CASSQGLWSYEQYF	TGTGCCAGCAGTCAGGGATTATGGTCCTACGAGCAGTACTTC
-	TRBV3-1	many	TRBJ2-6	CASGANVLTF	TGTGCTTCTGGGGCCAACGTCCTGACTTTC
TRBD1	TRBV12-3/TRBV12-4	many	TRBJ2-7	CASSPTGESYEQYF	TGTGCCAGCAGCCCGACAGGGGAGTCCTACGAGCAGTACTTC
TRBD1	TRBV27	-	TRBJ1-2	CASSGSGGDGYTF	TGTGCCAGCAGCGGATCAGGGGGCGATGGCTACACCTTC
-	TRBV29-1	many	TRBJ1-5	CSSYWGQSNQPQHF	TGCAGCTCCTACTGGGGGCAGAGCAATCAGCCCCAGCATTTT
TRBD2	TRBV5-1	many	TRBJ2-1	CASSLFSAGEFVNEQFF	TGCGCCAGCAGCTTGTTCTCAGCGGGGGAATTTGTCAATGAGCAGTTCTTC
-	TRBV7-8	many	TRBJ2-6	CASSPRHSGANVLTF	TGTGCCAGCAGCCCTAGACACTCTGGGGCCAACGTCCTGACTTTC
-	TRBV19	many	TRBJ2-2	CASRLDTLANTGELFF	TGTGCCAGTAGACTGGACACCCTCGCGAACACCGGGGAGCTGTTTTTT
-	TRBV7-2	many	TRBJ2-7	CASRAGGVYEQYF	TGTGCCAGCAGGGCCGGGGGCGTTTACGAGCAGTACTTC
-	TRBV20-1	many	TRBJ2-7	CSASSTRTEQYF	TGCAGTGCTAGTAGTACACGAACCGAGCAGTACTTC
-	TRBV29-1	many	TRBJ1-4	CSVSLFATNEKLFF	TGCAGCGTGAGCCTTTTCGCAACTAATGAAAAACTGTTTTTT
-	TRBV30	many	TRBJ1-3	CAWSVRTFGNTIYF	TGTGCCTGGAGTGTAAGGACATTCGGAAACACCATATATTTT
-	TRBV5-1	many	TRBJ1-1	CASSYDRPGDTEAFF	TGCGCCAGCAGCTACGACAGACCTGGGGACACTGAAGCTTTCTTT
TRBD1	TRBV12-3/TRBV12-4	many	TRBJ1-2	CASSADRGRGYGYTF	TGTGCCAGCAGTGCCGACAGGGGGCGAGGCTATGGCTACACCTTC
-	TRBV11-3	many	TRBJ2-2	CASSGLSRELFF	TGTGCCAGCAGCGGACTATCCCGGGAGCTGTTTTTT
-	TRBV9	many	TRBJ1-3	CASSFGWGGPLSGNTIYF	TGTGCCAGCAGCTTCGGCTGGGGGGGCCCCCTCTCTGGAAACACCATATATTTT
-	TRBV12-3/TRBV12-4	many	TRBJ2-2	CASSPFAGELFF	TGTGCCAGCAGTCCCTTCGCCGGGGAGCTGTTTTTT
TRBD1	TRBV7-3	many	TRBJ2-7	CASSLTGTGSSYEQYF	TGTGCCAGCAGCTTGACCGGGACAGGCTCATCCTACGAGCAGTACTTC
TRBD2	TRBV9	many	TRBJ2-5	CASSDGGWGETQYF	TGTGCCAGCAGCGACGGGGGGTGGGGAGAGACCCAGTACTTC
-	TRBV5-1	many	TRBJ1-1	CASSPGVNTEAFF	TGCGCCAGCAGCCCCGGGGTGAACACTGAAGCTTTCTTT
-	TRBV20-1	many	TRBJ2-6	CSARGLSGANVLTF	TGCAGTGCTAGAGGCCTCTCTGGGGCCAACGTCCTGACTTTC
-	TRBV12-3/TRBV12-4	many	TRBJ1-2	CASSSGETLRQPPYGYTF	TGTGCCAGCAGTTCAGGGGAGACCTTAAGACAGCCTCCGTATGGCTACACCTTC
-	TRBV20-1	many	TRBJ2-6	CSASNRRSGANVLTF	TGCAGTGCGTCCAACAGGCGCTCTGGGGCCAACGTCCTGACTTTC
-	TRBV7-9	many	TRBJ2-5	CASSLAGGEETQYF	TGTGCCAGCAGCTTAGCTGGGGGAGAAGAGACCCAGTACTTC
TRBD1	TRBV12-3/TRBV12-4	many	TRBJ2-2	CASSLEAGQGNTGELFF	TGTGCCAGCAGTTTAGAGGCTGGACAGGGTAACACCGGGGAGCTGTTTTTT
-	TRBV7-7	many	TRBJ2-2	CASSVGVPNTGELFF	TGTGCCAGCAGCGTAGGGGTCCCGAACACCGGGGAGCTGTTTTTT
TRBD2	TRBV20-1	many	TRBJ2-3	CSASTSGRFTQYF	TGCAGTGCATCGACTAGCGGGAGATTTACGCAGTATTTT
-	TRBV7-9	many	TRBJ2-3	CASSLRQAEKDTQYF	TGTGCCAGCAGCCTCCGACAGGCAGAAAAAGATACGCAGTATTTT
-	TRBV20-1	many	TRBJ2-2	CSASLPGLTTGELFF	TGCAGTGCTAGCCTTCCGGGACTCACCACCGGGGAGCTGTTTTTT
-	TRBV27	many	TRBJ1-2	CASSHGRAPEFYGYTF	TGTGCCAGCAGCCACGGTAGGGCACCGGAATTCTATGGCTACACCTTC
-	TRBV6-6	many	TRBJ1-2	CATSRDINYGYTF	TGTGCCACCTCCCGGGACATTAACTATGGCTACACCTTC
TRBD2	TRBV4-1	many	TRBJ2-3	CASSQVKLAGPSTDTQYF	TGCGCCAGCAGCCAAGTTAAACTAGCGGGGCCTTCCACAGATACGCAGTATTTT
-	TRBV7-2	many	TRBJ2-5	CASSLFQTQYF	TGTGCCAGCAGCTTATTCCAGACCCAGTACTTC
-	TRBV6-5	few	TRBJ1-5	CASSYSRGTRYSNQPQHF	TGTGCCAGCAGTTACTCGAGAGGTACGCGGTATAGCAATCAGCCCCAGCATTTT
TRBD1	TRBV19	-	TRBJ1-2	CASSIQGADGYTF	TGTGCCAGTAGTATTCAGGGGGCGGATGGCTACACCTTC
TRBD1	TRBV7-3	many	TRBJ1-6	CASSLAPGQGADSPLHF	TGTGCCAGCAGTTTAGCGCCGGGACAGGGGGCGGATTCACCCCTCCACTTT
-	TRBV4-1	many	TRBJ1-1	CASSHRQTYTEAFF	TGCGCCAGCAGCCACAGGCAGACGTACACTGAAGCTTTCTTT
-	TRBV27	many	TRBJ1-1	CASSPQQGLRLLNTEAFF	TGTGCCAGCAGTCCACAACAGGGACTCAGGCTCTTAAACACTGAAGCTTTCTTT
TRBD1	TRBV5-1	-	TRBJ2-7	CASSTRGLGDEQYF	TGCGCCAGCAGCACCAGGGGGCTTGGGGACGAGCAGTACTTC